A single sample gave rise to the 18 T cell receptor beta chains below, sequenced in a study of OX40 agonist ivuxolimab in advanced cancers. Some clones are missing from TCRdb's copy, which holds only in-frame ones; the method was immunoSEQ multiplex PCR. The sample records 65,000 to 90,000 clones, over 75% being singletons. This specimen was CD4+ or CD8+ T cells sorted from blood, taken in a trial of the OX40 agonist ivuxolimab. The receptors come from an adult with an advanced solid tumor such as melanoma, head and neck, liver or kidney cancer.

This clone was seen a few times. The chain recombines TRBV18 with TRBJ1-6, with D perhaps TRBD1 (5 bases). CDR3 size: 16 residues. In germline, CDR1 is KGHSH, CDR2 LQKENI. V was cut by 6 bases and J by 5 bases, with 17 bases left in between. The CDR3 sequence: CASSSTAFVDNSPLHF. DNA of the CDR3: TGTGCCAGCTCTTCGACAGCATTTGTGGATAATTCACCCCTCCACTTT.

CDR3 sequence reads: CASSYSPSGTYEQYF. In nucleotides, the CDR3 is TGTGCCAGCAGTTACTCGCCTAGCGGGACCTACGAGCAGTACTTC. V usage is TRBV6-5 and J usage is TRBJ2-7; 9 bases align to TRBD2. From germline, CDR1 is MNHEY and CDR2 SVGAGI. The ends lost 0 bases at V and 2 bases at J; junction bases unmatched: 2. The CDR3 is 15 residues long.

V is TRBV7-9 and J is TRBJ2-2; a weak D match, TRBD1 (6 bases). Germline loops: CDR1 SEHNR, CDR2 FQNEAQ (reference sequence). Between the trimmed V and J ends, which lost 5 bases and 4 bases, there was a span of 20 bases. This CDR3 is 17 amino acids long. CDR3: CASSPAWGRVGTGELFF. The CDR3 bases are TGTGCCAGCAGCCCTGCCTGGGGGCGGGTTGGCACCGGGGAGCTGTTTTTT.

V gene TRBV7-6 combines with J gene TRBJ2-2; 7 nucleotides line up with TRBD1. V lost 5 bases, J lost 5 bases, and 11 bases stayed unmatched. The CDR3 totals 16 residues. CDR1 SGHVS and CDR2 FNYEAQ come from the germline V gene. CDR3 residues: CASSLDNRGQTGELFF. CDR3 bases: TGTGCCAGCAGCCTCGATAACAGGGGTCAAACCGGGGAGCTGTTTTTT.

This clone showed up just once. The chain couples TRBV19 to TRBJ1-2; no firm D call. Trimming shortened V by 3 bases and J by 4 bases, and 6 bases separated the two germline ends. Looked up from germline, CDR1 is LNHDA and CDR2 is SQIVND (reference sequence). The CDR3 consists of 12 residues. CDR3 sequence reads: CASSMRSYGYTF. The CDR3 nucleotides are TGTGCCAGTAGTATGCGGAGCTATGGCTACACCTTC. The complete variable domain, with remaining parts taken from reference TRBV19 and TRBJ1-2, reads DGGITQSPKYLFRKEGQNVTLSCEQNLNHDAMYWYRQDPGQGLRLIYYSQIVNDFQKGDIAEGYSVSREKKESFPLTVTSAQKNPTAFYLCASSMRSYGYTFGSGTRLTVV.

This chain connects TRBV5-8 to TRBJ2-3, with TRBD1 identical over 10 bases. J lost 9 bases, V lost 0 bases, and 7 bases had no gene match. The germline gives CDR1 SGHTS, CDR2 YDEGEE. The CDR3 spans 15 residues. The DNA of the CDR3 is TGTGCCAGCAGCTTGGGACAGGGGGCCTCCTCGACGCAGTATTTT. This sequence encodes CASSLGQGASSTQYF.

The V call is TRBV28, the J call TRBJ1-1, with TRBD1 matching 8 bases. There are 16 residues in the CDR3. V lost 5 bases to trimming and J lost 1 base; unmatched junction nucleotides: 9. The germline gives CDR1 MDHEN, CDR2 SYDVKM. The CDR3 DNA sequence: TGTGCCAGCAGTCCCGGGGACAGGCTACCGAACACTGAAGCTTTCTTT. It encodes CASSPGDRLPNTEAFF.

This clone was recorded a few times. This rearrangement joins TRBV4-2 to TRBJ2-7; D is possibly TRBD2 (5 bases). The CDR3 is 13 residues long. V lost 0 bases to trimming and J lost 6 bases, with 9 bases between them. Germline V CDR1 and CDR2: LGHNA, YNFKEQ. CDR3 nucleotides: TGTGCCAGCAGCCAAGATGGCGCGGGCGAGCAGTACTTC. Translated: CASSQDGAGEQYF.

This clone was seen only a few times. The CDR3 DNA follows: TGTGCCTGGAGTGTAGGCCAAGGGGTGTTTGAGCAGTTCTTC. Translated: CAWSVGQGVFEQFF. The chain combines TRBV30 with TRBJ2-1; maybe TRBD1 (5 bases). The germline V gene has CDR1 GTSNPN and CDR2 SVGIG (reference sequence). The CDR3 totals 14 residues. Trimming stripped 0 bases from V and 9 bases from J, with 15 bases between.

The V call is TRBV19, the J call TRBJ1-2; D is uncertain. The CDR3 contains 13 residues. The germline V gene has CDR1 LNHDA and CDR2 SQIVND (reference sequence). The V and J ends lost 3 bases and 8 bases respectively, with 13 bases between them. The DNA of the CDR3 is TGTGCCAGTAGTATCTCAGACCGAGCGGGCTACACCTTC. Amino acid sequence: CASSISDRAGYTF.

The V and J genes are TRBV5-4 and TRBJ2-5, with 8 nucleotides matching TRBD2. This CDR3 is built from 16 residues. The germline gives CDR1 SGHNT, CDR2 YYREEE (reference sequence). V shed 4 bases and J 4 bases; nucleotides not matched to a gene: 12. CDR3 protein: CASSPGGSQRGETQYF. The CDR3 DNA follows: TGTGCCAGCAGCCCGGGGGGGAGCCAGAGGGGAGAGACCCAGTACTTC.

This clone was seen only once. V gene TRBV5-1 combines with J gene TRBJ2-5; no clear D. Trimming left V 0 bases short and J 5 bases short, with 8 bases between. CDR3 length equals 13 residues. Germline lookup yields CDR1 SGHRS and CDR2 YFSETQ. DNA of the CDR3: TGCGCCAGCAGCTTGGTTTTAGGGGAGACCCAGTACTTC. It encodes CASSLVLGETQYF. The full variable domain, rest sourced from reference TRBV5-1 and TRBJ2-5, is KAGVTQTPRYLIKTRGQQVTLSCSPISGHRSVSWYQQTPGQGLQFLFEYFSETQRNKGNFPGRFSGRQFSNSRSEMNVSTLELGDSALYLCASSLVLGETQYFGPGTRLLVL.

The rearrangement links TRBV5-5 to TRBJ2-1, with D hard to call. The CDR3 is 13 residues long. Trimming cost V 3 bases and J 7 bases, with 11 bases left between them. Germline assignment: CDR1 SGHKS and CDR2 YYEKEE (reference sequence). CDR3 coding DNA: TGTGCCAGCAGCTCTTGGACGCCTAATGAGCAGTTCTTC. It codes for CASSSWTPNEQFF.

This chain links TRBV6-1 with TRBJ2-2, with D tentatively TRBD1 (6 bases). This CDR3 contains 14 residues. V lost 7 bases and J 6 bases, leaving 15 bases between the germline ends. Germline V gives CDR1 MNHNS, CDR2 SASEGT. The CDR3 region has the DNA TGTGCCAGCACCGTCAGGGGTCAGTCCGGGGAGCTGTTTTTT. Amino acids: CASTVRGQSGELFF.

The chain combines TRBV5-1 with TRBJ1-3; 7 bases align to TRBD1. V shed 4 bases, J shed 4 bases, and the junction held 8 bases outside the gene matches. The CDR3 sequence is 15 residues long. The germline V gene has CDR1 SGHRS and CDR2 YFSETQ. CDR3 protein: CASSVGGAGGNTIYF. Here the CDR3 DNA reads TGCGCCAGCAGCGTAGGGGGCGCGGGAGGAAACACCATATATTTT.

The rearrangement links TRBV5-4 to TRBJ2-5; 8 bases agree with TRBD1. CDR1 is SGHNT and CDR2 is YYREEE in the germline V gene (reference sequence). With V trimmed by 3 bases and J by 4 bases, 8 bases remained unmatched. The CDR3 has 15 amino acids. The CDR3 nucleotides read TGTGCCAGCAGCTCTGACAGGGGACGGGGAGAGACCCAGTACTTC. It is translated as CASSSDRGRGETQYF.

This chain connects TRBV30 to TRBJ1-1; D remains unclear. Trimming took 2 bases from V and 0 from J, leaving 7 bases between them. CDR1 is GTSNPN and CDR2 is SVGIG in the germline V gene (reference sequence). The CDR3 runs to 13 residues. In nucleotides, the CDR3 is TGTGCCTGGAGTTCACGAGTGAACACTGAAGCTTTCTTT. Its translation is CAWSSRVNTEAFF.

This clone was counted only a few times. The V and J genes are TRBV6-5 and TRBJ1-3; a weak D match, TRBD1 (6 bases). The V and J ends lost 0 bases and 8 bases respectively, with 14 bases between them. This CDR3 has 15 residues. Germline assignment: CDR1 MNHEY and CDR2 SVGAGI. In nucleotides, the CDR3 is TGTGCCAGCAGTTACTCAGGAGGGGGTCGGGACACCATATATTTT. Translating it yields CASSYSGGGRDTIYF.